The present T cell receptor (beta chain) was sequenced within a study of blood T cell repertoires in COVID-19. How the authors handled the data: Amplification of reference gene primers provided the estimated nucleated cell counts. The repertoire was sequenced with immunoSEQ multiplex PCR; TCRdb's copy has only in-frame clones and lacks some. V and J calls and clone size come straight from that table; D and trimming were deduced from the DNA. The sample consists of some 33,000 clones, roughly 85% of them appearing once. Germline lookup yields CDR1 SGHAT and CDR2 FQNNGV. The CDR3 length is 13 residues. With 2 bases removed from V and 7 bases from J, the gap between germline ends came to 9 bases.

This TCR derives from a man aged 55 to 70 with active COVID-19. The chain uses TRBV11-2 and TRBJ1-5; D ambiguous. Sequencing was done on a sample of peripheral blood. The CDR3 bases are TGTGCCAGCAGCTTAAACCACCTACAGCCCCAGCATTTT. Its translation: CASSLNHLQPQHF.